This passage covers 20 T cell receptor beta chains from one sample sequenced in a study of T cell responses to AZD1222 COVID-19 vaccine. TCRdb keeps only in-frame clones here, not all; method: immunoSEQ multiplex PCR. This sample has some 130,000 clones, with approximately 90% found just once. Sample: peripheral blood, taken on day 0 of AZD1222 vaccination. The receptors stem from an adult in good health.

This clone was picked up one time. The J gene is TRBJ1-2, the V gene TRBV3-1 (or the pseudogene TRBV3-2); 7 nucleotides agree with TRBD1. Germline V gives CDR1 LGHDT, CDR2 YNNKEL (reference sequence). J lost 4 bases, V lost 8 bases, and 4 bases had no gene match. The CDR3 is 12 residues long. The CDR3 nucleotides read TGTGCCAGCCGACAGGGATCCTATGGCTACACCTTC. Its protein is CASRQGSYGYTF.

The chain joins TRBV10-3 to TRBJ2-3, with TRBD2 matching 8 bases. The CDR3 has 14 amino acids. The J segment lost 0 bases and the V segment lost 10 bases, leaving 6 bases of the junction unmatched. Germline loops: CDR1 ENHRY, CDR2 SYGVKD. The CDR3 here is CARQVAGSTDTQYF. The DNA for the CDR3 is TGTGCCAGACAAGTAGCGGGGAGCACAGATACGCAGTATTTT.

This clone was counted once. The chain's CDR3 is CASSTDRGSLGQYF. The CDR3 DNA sequence: TGTGCCAGCAGTACTGACAGGGGGTCCTTAGGGCAGTACTTC. V gene TRBV27 combines with J gene TRBJ2-7, with 9 bases that match TRBD1. Germline loops: CDR1 MNHEY, CDR2 SMNVEV (reference sequence). CDR3 length: 14 residues. With V trimmed by 5 bases and J by 9 bases, 11 bases remained unmatched.

The V call is TRBV7-9, the J call TRBJ1-1; no definite D call. The CDR3 is 14 residues long. CDR1 SEHNR and CDR2 FQNEAQ come from the germline V gene (reference sequence). The ends were cut back, 3 bases at V and 2 bases at J, with 10 bases in the middle. CDR3 region: CASSFRMGNTEAFF. The CDR3 DNA reads as TGTGCCAGCAGCTTCAGGATGGGCAACACTGAAGCTTTCTTT.

This clone occurred once. The chain joins TRBV6-6 to TRBJ2-7; D remains ambiguous. CDR3 size: 14 residues. V lost 0 bases to trimming and J lost 1 base, with 7 bases between them. The V gene's germline CDR1 is MNHNY and CDR2 SVGAGI (reference sequence). The CDR3 DNA sequence: TGTGCCAGCAGTTACTCGATGGGATCCTACGAGCAGTACTTC. This codes for CASSYSMGSYEQYF.

This chain links TRBV25-1 with TRBJ1-2, with D possibly being TRBD1 (5 bases). Trimming shortened V by 0 bases and J by 9 bases, and 14 bases separated the two germline ends. The germline gives CDR1 MGHDK, CDR2 SYGVNS. This CDR3 has 14 amino acids. In DNA, the CDR3 is TGTGCCAGCAGTGAATACGGGACGGCATCCCGCTACACCTTC. Translating gives CASSEYGTASRYTF.

The chain has TRBV2 and TRBJ2-3; D is possibly TRBD2 (5 bases). Germline V CDR1 and CDR2: SNHLY, FYNNEI. CDR3 length equals 13 residues. V was shortened by 6 bases and J by 7 bases, with 14 bases between the two germline ends. The CDR3 DNA follows: TGTGCCAGCAGGGAGGACCGTCCTTATACGCAGTATTTT. It encodes CASREDRPYTQYF.

The chain combines TRBV7-2 with TRBJ2-1, with 7 bases that match TRBD1. Germline V lookup: CDR1 SGHTA, CDR2 FQGNSA. Unmatched junction bases numbered 4, after V lost 1 base and J lost 4 bases. The CDR3 has 15 amino acids. The CDR3 DNA reads as TGTGCCAGCAGCTTAGGGGGACAGCTTTACAATGAGCAGTTCTTC. Encoded protein: CASSLGGQLYNEQFF.

The V and J genes are TRBV4-2 and TRBJ2-1; D is possibly TRBD2 (7 bases). V lost 0 bases, J lost 2 bases, and 14 bases lay in between. The CDR3 has 17 residues. The germline V gene encodes CDR1 LGHNA and CDR2 YNFKEQ. The CDR3 region is CASSQDWGGPPYNEQFF. CDR3 coding DNA: TGTGCCAGCAGCCAAGATTGGGGGGGGCCGCCCTACAATGAGCAGTTCTTC.

The chain uses TRBV28 and TRBJ2-3; TRBD1 might be the D (5 bases). Deletions cut 3 bases from V and 3 bases from J, with 10 bases between. Germline loops: CDR1 MDHEN, CDR2 SYDVKM. CDR3 size: 14 residues. The CDR3 here is CASSLGQATDTQYF. The DNA of the CDR3 is TGTGCCAGCAGTTTGGGGCAGGCAACAGATACGCAGTATTTT.

The chain is built from TRBV4-2 and TRBJ2-7; 8 positions match TRBD1. Germline lookup yields CDR1 LGHNA and CDR2 YNFKEQ. The CDR3 has 16 residues. V dropped 3 bases and J dropped 3; count of bases not matched to a gene: 10. Here the CDR3 DNA reads TGTGCCAGCAGCCAGGAGGACAGGGACGACTTCTACGAGCAGTACTTC. As protein: CASSQEDRDDFYEQYF.

This chain uses TRBV28 with TRBJ1-6; no clear D. The CDR3 length is 13 residues. Trimming cost V 7 bases and J 10 bases, with 14 bases left between them. Looked up from germline, CDR1 is MDHEN and CDR2 is SYDVKM. CDR3: CASTQRRESPLHF. In DNA form, the CDR3 reads TGTGCCAGCACCCAACGGAGGGAATCACCCCTCCACTTT.

This sequence joins TRBV6-2 or TRBV6-3 and TRBJ2-2; D gene unclear. Germline V gene data show CDR1 as MNHEY and CDR2 as SVGEGT. The CDR3 has 12 amino acids. V was cut by 0 bases and J by 15 bases, with 11 bases left in between. As DNA, the CDR3 is TGTGCCAGCAGTTACTCGATTCGGTCGTTGTTTTTT. As protein: CASSYSIRSLFF.

The chain is built from TRBV7-9 and TRBJ1-4, with unresolved D. Germline CDR1 and CDR2: SEHNR and FQNEAQ (reference sequence). Trimming removed 4 bases from V and 5 bases from J, with 14 bases in between. The CDR3 length is 15 residues. The CDR3: CASSWGAVGNEKLFF. DNA for the CDR3: TGTGCCAGCAGCTGGGGTGCAGTCGGAAATGAAAAACTGTTTTTT.

The gene calls are TRBV4-3 and TRBJ2-3; D may correspond to TRBD1 or TRBD2 (6 bases each). In germline, CDR1 is LGHNA, CDR2 YSLEER. The CDR3 is 21 residues long. V lost 4 bases to trimming and J lost 0 bases, with 29 bases between them. In DNA, the CDR3 is TGCGCCAGCAGCCGCCTCCTGAGGGGGGTTGGGATTCCGACTAGCACAGATACGCAGTATTTT. Amino acid sequence: CASSRLLRGVGIPTSTDTQYF.

This chain joins TRBV7-9 and TRBJ2-7; possible D gene TRBD1, 6 bases. Per the germline V gene, CDR1 is SEHNR and CDR2 is FQNEAQ (reference sequence). This CDR3 contains 12 residues. The V end was cut by 5 bases, the J end by 5 bases, with 10 bases between. CDR3 DNA: TGTGCCAGCAGCGCCGGGACAAACGAGCAGTACTTC. Its protein product is CASSAGTNEQYF.

The V call is TRBV3-1 (or the pseudogene TRBV3-2), the J call TRBJ2-1; 15 nucleotides align to TRBD2. V lost 1 base, J lost 6 bases, and 4 bases stayed unmatched. The CDR3 totals 17 residues. Looked up from germline, CDR1 is LGHDT and CDR2 is YNNKEL (reference sequence). The chain's CDR3 is CASSQVGLAGGLNEQFF. As DNA, the CDR3 is TGTGCCAGCAGCCAAGTCGGACTAGCGGGGGGGCTCAATGAGCAGTTCTTC.

V and J are TRBV11-3 and TRBJ2-2; 9 nucleotides align to TRBD2. V lost 5 bases, J lost 5 bases, and 12 bases stayed unmatched. Germline V gene data show CDR1 as SGHNT and CDR2 as YENEEA. The CDR3 has 17 residues. The CDR3 loop is CASSQSKIAGETGELFF. CDR3 DNA sequence: TGTGCCAGCAGCCAAAGTAAAATAGCGGGGGAGACCGGGGAGCTGTTTTTT.

The V and J genes are TRBV19 and TRBJ2-1; D possibly matches TRBD1 or TRBD2 (6 bases each). This CDR3 comprises 15 residues. Germline V gene lookup returns CDR1 LNHDA and CDR2 SQIVND (reference sequence). V lost 1 base and J 9 bases, leaving 16 bases between the germline ends. The CDR3 nucleotides are TGTGCCAGTAGTATAGCCCGAACAGGGCGGGGTGAGCAGTTCTTC. Amino acid sequence: CASSIARTGRGEQFF.

The DNA of the CDR3 is TGTGCCAGCAGTTTGCAGGGGGAATCACCCCTCCACTTT. It specifies CASSLQGESPLHF. The chain is built from TRBV27 and TRBJ1-6, with 7 bases fitting TRBD1. V lost 3 bases, J lost 10 bases, and 3 bases stayed unmatched. CDR3 length: 13 amino acids. Germline lookup yields CDR1 MNHEY and CDR2 SMNVEV (reference sequence).